This is a list of T cell receptor beta chains from one sample in a study of naive and memory T cell subsets. TCRdb analysed the UMI-ligation and nested PCR reads with MiXCR anew, one entry per CDR3 protein. The table shows around 160,000 distinct CDR3 sequences, with approximately 17% occurring only once. The specimen sequenced was naive CD4+ T cells from blood. All receptors come from a human donor in good health. Both conserved end residues are trimmed from each CDR3. For some rows the clone size is stated as once, few or many, or as a class when expanded; others skip it.

>TRBV2|few|TRBJ2-7
ASSVGQGAGYEQY
>TRBV12-3/TRBV12-4|few|TRBJ2-1
ASRASVQFYNEQF
>TRBV30|few|TRBJ1-1
AWSRQGMNTEAF
>TRBV10-1|-|TRBJ2-3
ASSAYSGRADTQY
>TRBV7-2|-|TRBJ1-5
ASSLVGYQPQH
>TRBV6-2/TRBV6-3|-|TRBJ2-1
ASTRDRSVGNEQF
>TRBV20-1|few|TRBJ1-4
SAQGWDGEKLF
>TRBV29-1|-|TRBJ1-1
SVEWGMNTEAF
>TRBV30|-|TRBJ1-2
AWSVGVQGGYT
>TRBV20-1|few|TRBJ2-7
SARGEGRSHSYEQY
>TRBV5-1|once|TRBJ2-7
ASSPVTGPYEQY